A single sample is the source of the 25 T cell receptor beta chains below, sequenced in a study of circulating and synovial CD4+ cells in juvenile arthritis. Profiled with immunoSEQ multiplex PCR; TCRdb holds only in-frame clones, not every one. The data contain 30,000 or so clones, roughly 96% of them singletons. The source material was CD4+ T cells from blood. Receptor source: a human donor with juvenile idiopathic arthritis.

A few counts support this clone. CDR3 nucleotide sequence: TGTGCCAGCAGTCTCAGGGGAGGGTGGAGGACTGGAAACACCATATATTTT. It specifies CASSLRGGWRTGNTIYF. This rearrangement joins TRBV27 to TRBJ1-3; TRBD1 might be the D (6 bases). The CDR3 is made up of 17 amino acids. V gave up 5 bases and J gave up 2 bases, with 19 bases separating them. CDR1 is MNHEY, CDR2 SMNVEV, per germline (reference sequence).

The chain uses TRBV7-9 and TRBJ2-7; possible D gene TRBD1, 6 bases. V was trimmed by 1 base and J by 5 bases, leaving 15 bases between them. CDR3 length: 15 amino acids. CDR1 SEHNR and CDR2 FQNEAQ come from the germline V gene (reference sequence). Written as DNA, the CDR3 is TGTGCCAGCAGCTTAGTTCTTGGACAGACACACGAGCAGTACTTC. Translation: CASSLVLGQTHEQYF.

The chain recombines TRBV30 with TRBJ1-4; D unresolved. Trimming stripped 5 bases from V and 2 bases from J, with 3 bases between. Per germline, CDR1 GTSNPN and CDR2 SVGIG (reference sequence). The CDR3 covers 11 residues. CDR3 DNA: TGTGCCTGGCGGACTAATGAAAAACTGTTTTTT. Translated: CAWRTNEKLFF.

V gene TRBV11-2 combines with J gene TRBJ2-7; possible D gene TRBD1, 6 bases. The CDR3 is 16 residues long. The V gene's germline CDR1 is SGHAT and CDR2 FQNNGV. V was pared by 3 bases and J by 6 bases, with 21 bases between. CDR3 sequence: CASSLLPGQFSIEQYF. CDR3 bases: TGTGCCAGCAGCTTGTTACCAGGACAGTTCTCGATCGAGCAGTACTTC.

The chain joins TRBV11-1 to TRBJ2-7; TRBD2 agrees at 12 bases. CDR3 length: 15 amino acids. Germline-derived CDR1 and CDR2 are SGHAT and FQDESV (reference sequence). V dropped 3 bases and J dropped 10; count of bases not matched to a gene: 10. DNA of the CDR3: TGTGCCAGCAGCTTGAGGACTAGCGGGACGGTGAGTCAGTACTTC. This codes for CASSLRTSGTVSQYF.

The chain uses TRBV7-3 and TRBJ2-3; weak D call: TRBD1 (6 bases). Per the germline V gene, CDR1 is SGHTA and CDR2 is FQGTGA. This CDR3 is built from 16 residues. V lost 5 bases, J lost 2 bases, and 17 bases lay in between. CDR3 loop: CASSRRGPTITDTQYF. In DNA form, the CDR3 reads TGTGCCAGCAGCCGCAGGGGCCCCACAATCACAGATACGCAGTATTTT.

This chain links TRBV6-4 with TRBJ1-1; TRBD1 matches 9 bases. V trimming: 8 bases; J trimming: 7 bases; junction bases outside the gene matches: 8. Germline V CDR1 and CDR2: MRHNA, SNTAGT. The CDR3 covers 13 residues. In DNA form, the CDR3 reads TGTGCCAGCTCCCTACAGGGGGCTGGTGAAGCTTTCTTT. Encoded protein: CASSLQGAGEAFF.

The chain's CDR3 is CARTTGGTEAFF. The CDR3 DNA reads as TGTGCCAGAACCACAGGGGGCACTGAAGCTTTCTTT. V and J are TRBV2 and TRBJ1-1; 8 nucleotides match TRBD1. Germline V gene data show CDR1 as SNHLY and CDR2 as FYNNEI. Trimming at V came to 9 bases and at J to 4 bases, leaving 4 bases not matched to a gene. The CDR3 runs 12 residues.

V usage is TRBV6-1 and J usage is TRBJ1-5; no clear D gene. The germline V gene encodes CDR1 MNHNS and CDR2 SASEGT. V was shortened by 1 base and J by 11 bases, with 12 bases between the two germline ends. The CDR3 contains 13 residues. The CDR3 coding sequence is TGTGCCAGCAGTGAAGGGAGACGGGAGGCCCAGCATTTT. Protein sequence: CASSEGRREAQHF.

The V gene is TRBV11-2, the J gene TRBJ2-3, with a possible D match to TRBD2 (8 bases). CDR1 and CDR2 (germline): SGHAT, FQNNGV. This CDR3 comprises 16 residues. V was clipped by 5 bases and J by 1 base, with 16 bases between them. The chain's CDR3 is CASSQRGRGGTDTQYF. In nucleotides, the CDR3 is TGTGCCAGCAGCCAGAGGGGGCGGGGGGGCACAGATACGCAGTATTTT.

This chain connects TRBV28 to TRBJ1-1; 8 nucleotides match TRBD1. Looked up from germline, CDR1 is MDHEN and CDR2 is SYDVKM. The CDR3 extends over 14 amino acids. V lost 6 bases, J lost 4 bases, and 7 bases stayed unmatched. CDR3 sequence reads: CASRLPTGGTEAFF. The DNA of the CDR3 is TGTGCCAGCAGGTTACCTACAGGGGGCACTGAAGCTTTCTTT.

J is TRBJ2-5 and V is TRBV7-2; 16 nucleotides line up with TRBD2. This CDR3 has 15 residues. Germline CDR1 reads SGHTA; CDR2 reads FQGNSA. V dropped 6 bases and J dropped 4; count of bases not matched to a gene: 2. The CDR3 loop is CASRGLAGGRETQYF. The CDR3 DNA sequence: TGTGCCAGCAGGGGACTAGCGGGGGGGCGAGAGACCCAGTACTTC.

This CDR3 is CASSLGASGRARADTQYF. CDR3 bases: TGTGCCAGCAGCTTGGGGGCTAGCGGGAGGGCCCGAGCAGATACGCAGTATTTT. V and J are TRBV5-4 and TRBJ2-3; 12 bases are shared with TRBD2. Germline values: CDR1 SGHNT, CDR2 YYREEE (reference sequence). V trimming: 0 bases; J trimming: 4 bases; junction bases outside the gene matches: 9. The CDR3 spans 18 residues. Full variable domain (remainder filled in from reference TRBV5-4 and TRBJ2-3): ETGVTQSPTHLIKTRGQQVTLRCSSQSGHNTVSWYQQALGQGPQFIFQYYREEENGRGNFPPRFSGLQFPNYSSELNVNALELDDSALYLCASSLGASGRARADTQYFGPGTRLTVL.

The V and J genes are TRBV9 and TRBJ1-2; D not resolved. Germline V CDR1 and CDR2: SGDLS, YYNGEE. CDR3 size: 14 residues. V was clipped by 0 bases and J by 5 bases, with 11 bases between them. The chain's CDR3 is CASSVDGELYGYTF. The CDR3 nucleotides read TGTGCCAGCAGCGTAGATGGGGAGTTATATGGCTACACCTTC.

The chain joins TRBV10-3 to TRBJ2-2; tentatively, D is TRBD1 (7 bases). Trimming left V 10 bases short and J 3 bases short, with 18 bases between. This CDR3 spans 15 amino acids. The germline gives CDR1 ENHRY, CDR2 SYGVKD. The CDR3 region is CANGRDREDTGELFF. The CDR3 coding sequence is TGTGCCAACGGCCGAGACAGGGAGGACACCGGGGAGCTGTTTTTT.

V usage is TRBV6-4 and J usage is TRBJ2-7; possible D gene TRBD1, 7 bases. V was shortened by 6 bases and J by 5 bases, with 29 bases between the two germline ends. CDR1 and CDR2 from the germline V gene are MRHNA and SNTAGT. The CDR3 sequence is 18 residues long. The CDR3 region has the DNA TGTGCCAGCAGGGGAGGTAACAGGGGCGTCCCTATCTGCCACGAGCAGTACTTC. Translating it yields CASRGGNRGVPICHEQYF.

This chain uses TRBV5-1 with TRBJ2-5; D is possibly TRBD1 (7 bases). V was cut by 4 bases and J by 9 bases, with 19 bases left in between. The CDR3 sequence is 14 residues long. CDR1 and CDR2 from the germline V gene are SGHRS and YFSETQ. In nucleotides, the CDR3 is TGCGCCAGCAGCACGGACAGGTCGAGGGGGGCCCAGTACTTC. It yields the protein CASSTDRSRGAQYF.

As DNA, the CDR3 is TGCGCCAGCAGCCAAGAAGCCCCGCCGTCGAGTCGGTTCTTC. This gives the protein CASSQEAPPSSRFF. The V and J genes are TRBV4-1 and TRBJ2-1; D gene unclear. The CDR3 loop spans 14 amino acids. Deletions cut 0 bases from V and 15 bases from J, with 18 bases between. CDR1 is MGHRA, CDR2 YSYEKL, per germline.

This clone was seen just once. This rearrangement joins TRBV6-5 to TRBJ1-5; 10 bases fit TRBD1. Germline V lookup: CDR1 MNHEY, CDR2 SVGAGI. The CDR3 covers 14 residues. V gave up 6 bases and J gave up 6 bases; unmatched junction bases: 5. In DNA form, the CDR3 reads TGTGCCAGCAGGACAGGGGGCTCCGGTCAGCCCCAGCATTTT. It encodes CASRTGGSGQPQHF.

This chain connects TRBV6-6 to TRBJ1-2; D gene ambiguous. The germline CDR1 and CDR2 sequences are MNHNY and SVGAGI (reference sequence). V was clipped by 7 bases and J by 6 bases, with 18 bases between them. This CDR3 is built from 14 residues. This CDR3 reads CASKYPGGSNGYTF. The CDR3 region has the DNA TGTGCCAGCAAGTACCCCGGAGGGTCTAATGGCTACACCTTC.

The chain uses TRBV28 and TRBJ1-5; D gene uncertain. The CDR3 has 14 residues. Germline V gene lookup returns CDR1 MDHEN and CDR2 SYDVKM. V gave up 3 bases and J gave up 2 bases, with 8 bases separating them. The CDR3 spells CASSFQVGNQPQHF. CDR3 nucleotides: TGTGCCAGCAGTTTTCAGGTTGGCAATCAGCCCCAGCATTTT.

The V call is TRBV2, the J call TRBJ2-7, with TRBD2 identical over 9 bases. The CDR3 extends over 15 amino acids. V was pared by 6 bases and J by 3 bases, with 9 bases of the junction left unmatched. The germline V gene encodes CDR1 SNHLY and CDR2 FYNNEI. The CDR3 loop reads CASRWLAGARYEQYF. The CDR3 nucleotides read TGTGCCAGCAGATGGTTAGCGGGGGCTCGCTACGAGCAGTACTTC.

The V and J genes are TRBV6-5 and TRBJ2-2; no firm D call. This CDR3 has 13 residues. Germline assignment: CDR1 MNHEY and CDR2 SVGAGI. V gave up 7 bases and J gave up 4 bases, with 10 bases separating them. The CDR3 loop reads CASIDSTTGELFF. DNA for the CDR3: TGTGCCAGCATCGACTCGACCACCGGGGAGCTGTTTTTT.

CDR3 protein: CASSKTTGMSTGELFF. The CDR3 DNA reads TGTGCCAGCAGCAAAACGACAGGGATGAGCACCGGGGAGCTGTTTTTT. The chain carries TRBV7-3 and TRBJ2-2; 7 bases agree with TRBD1. Looked up from germline, CDR1 is SGHTA and CDR2 is FQGTGA. The CDR3 contains 16 residues. Trimming cost V 5 bases and J 4 bases; bases outside gene matches: 10.

The V and J genes are TRBV20-1 and TRBJ1-1; D is perhaps TRBD1 (5 bases). This CDR3 has 11 residues. The V gene's germline CDR1 is DFQATT and CDR2 SNEGSKA (reference sequence). Trimming took off 3 bases at V and 5 bases at J, with 7 bases between the two ends. The CDR3 sequence is CSARGQTEAFF. The CDR3 DNA is TGCAGTGCTAGGGGGCAGACTGAAGCTTTCTTT.